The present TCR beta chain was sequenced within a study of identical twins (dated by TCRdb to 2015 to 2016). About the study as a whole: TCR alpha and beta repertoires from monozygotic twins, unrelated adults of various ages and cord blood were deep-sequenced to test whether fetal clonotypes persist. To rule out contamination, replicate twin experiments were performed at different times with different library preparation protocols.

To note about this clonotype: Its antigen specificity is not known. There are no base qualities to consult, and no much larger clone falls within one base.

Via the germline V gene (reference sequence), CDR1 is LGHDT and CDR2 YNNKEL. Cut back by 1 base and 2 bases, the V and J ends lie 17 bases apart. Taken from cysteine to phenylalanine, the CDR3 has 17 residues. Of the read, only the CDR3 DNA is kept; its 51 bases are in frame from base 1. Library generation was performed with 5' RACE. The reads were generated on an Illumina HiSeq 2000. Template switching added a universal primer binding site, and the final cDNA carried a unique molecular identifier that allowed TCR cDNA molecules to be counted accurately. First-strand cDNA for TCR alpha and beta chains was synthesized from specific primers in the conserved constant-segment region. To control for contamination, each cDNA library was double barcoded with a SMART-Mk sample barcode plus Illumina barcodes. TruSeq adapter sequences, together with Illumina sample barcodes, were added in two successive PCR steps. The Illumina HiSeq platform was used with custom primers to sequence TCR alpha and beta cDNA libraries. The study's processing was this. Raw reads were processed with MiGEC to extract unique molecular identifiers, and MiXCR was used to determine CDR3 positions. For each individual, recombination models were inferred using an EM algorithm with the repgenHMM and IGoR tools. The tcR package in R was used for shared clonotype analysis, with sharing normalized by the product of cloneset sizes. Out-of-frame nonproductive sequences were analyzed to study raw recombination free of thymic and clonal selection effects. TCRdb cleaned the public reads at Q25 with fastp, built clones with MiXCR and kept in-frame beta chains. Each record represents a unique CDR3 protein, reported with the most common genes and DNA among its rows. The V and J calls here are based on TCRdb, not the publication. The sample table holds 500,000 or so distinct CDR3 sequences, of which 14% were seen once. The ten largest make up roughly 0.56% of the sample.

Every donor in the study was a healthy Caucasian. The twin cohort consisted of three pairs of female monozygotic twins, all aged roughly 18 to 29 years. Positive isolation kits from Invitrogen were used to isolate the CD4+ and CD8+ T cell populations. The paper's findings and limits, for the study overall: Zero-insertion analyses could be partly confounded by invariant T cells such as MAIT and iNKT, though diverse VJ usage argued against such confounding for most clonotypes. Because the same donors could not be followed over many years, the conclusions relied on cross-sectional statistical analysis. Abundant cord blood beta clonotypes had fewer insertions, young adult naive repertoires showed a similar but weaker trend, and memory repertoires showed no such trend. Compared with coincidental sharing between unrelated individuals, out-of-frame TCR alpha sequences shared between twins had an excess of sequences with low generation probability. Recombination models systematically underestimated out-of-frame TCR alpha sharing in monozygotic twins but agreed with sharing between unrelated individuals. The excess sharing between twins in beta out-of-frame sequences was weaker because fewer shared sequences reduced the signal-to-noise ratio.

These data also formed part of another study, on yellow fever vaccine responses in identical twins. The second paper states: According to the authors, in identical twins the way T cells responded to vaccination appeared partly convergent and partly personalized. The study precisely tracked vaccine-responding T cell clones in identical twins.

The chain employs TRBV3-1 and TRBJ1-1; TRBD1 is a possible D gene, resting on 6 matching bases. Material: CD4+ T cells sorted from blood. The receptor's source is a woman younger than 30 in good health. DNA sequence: TGTGCCAGCAGCCAAGTACCCCTGACAGGACAAAACACTGAAGCTTTCTTT. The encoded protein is CASSQVPLTGQNTEAFF.